Listed below are T cell receptor beta chains from one sample, sequenced in a study of blood T cell repertoires in COVID-19. The assay was immunoSEQ multiplex PCR, and TCRdb's table has in-frame clones only and misses some. Of 150,000 to 190,000 clones in the sample, more than 75% were seen once. The sample was peripheral blood. Receptors were obtained from a woman in her fifties or sixties with COVID-19, enrolled during active disease. The CDR3 runs from the conserved cysteine through the conserved F or W. The D gene is left open where the match is weak. A row's size may be missing; if present it is once, few, many or a size class.

clone_size	v_call	d_call	j_call	cdr3_nt	cdr3_aa
.	TRBV29-1	TRBD1	TRBJ1-2	TGCAGCGTTGAGGGACAGGGCAGAGACTATGGCTACACCTTC	CSVEGQGRDYGYTF
.	TRBV24-1	TRBD1	TRBJ1-2	TGTGCCACCTCAGGGGGATTTAGCTATGGCTACACCTTC	CATSGGFSYGYTF
.	TRBV7-6	.	TRBJ2-5	TGTGCCAGCAGCCCCCCCCCAGACAGGCCGACCAAAGAGACCCAGTACTTC	CASSPPPDRPTKETQYF
few	TRBV5-6	.	TRBJ1-3	TGTGCCAGCAGCAAAATGGAGATCAGACTCTCTGGAAACACCATATATTTT	CASSKMEIRLSGNTIYF
.	TRBV15	.	TRBJ1-3	TGTGCCACCAGGTCCTATTCCTCTGGAAACACCATATATTTT	CATRSYSSGNTIYF
.	TRBV18	.	TRBJ1-2	TGTGCCAGCTCCCTGGGGGGGGGCGACTATGGCTACACCTTC	CASSLGGGDYGYTF
.	TRBV12-3/TRBV12-4	TRBD1	TRBJ1-2	TGTGCCAGCAGTTTCCAGGGGGATTGGGGCTACACCTTC	CASSFQGDWGYTF
.	TRBV19	.	TRBJ2-7	TGTGCCAGTAGTATGCAGACTCTCTACTACGAGCAGTACTTC	CASSMQTLYYEQYF
.	TRBV6-4	TRBD1	TRBJ1-2	TGTGCCAGCAGCCTCACCGGGACAGCGAGGGATGGCTACACCTTC	CASSLTGTARDGYTF
few	TRBV30	.	TRBJ1-1	TGTGCCTGGAATATTATGCAGGGCACTGAAGCTTTCTTT	CAWNIMQGTEAFF
.	TRBV3-1/TRBV3-2	.	TRBJ1-2	TGTGCCAGCAGAGGAATCGCAAGTAGGGGCGACTATGGCTACACCTTC	CASRGIASRGDYGYTF
.	TRBV30	.	TRBJ2-2	TGTGCCTGGAGTGAGCAACAGGTCACCGGGGAGCTGTTTTTT	CAWSEQQVTGELFF
.	TRBV5-1	TRBD2	TRBJ2-3	TGCGCCAGCAGCCGACTAGCGGGTAGCACAGATACGCAGTATTTT	CASSRLAGSTDTQYF
few	TRBV15	.	TRBJ1-1	TGTGCCACCAGCCCCCCTGGGCGGAACACTGAAGCTTTCTTT	CATSPPGRNTEAFF
.	TRBV6-5	.	TRBJ2-2	TGTGCCAGCAGGTCGGGGGGCGTCACCGGGGAGCTGTTTTTT	CASRSGGVTGELFF
.	TRBV7-3	.	TRBJ1-1	TGTGCCAGCAGCCTTGGGGGGGGCAAGGCGGCTGAAGCTTTCTTT	CASSLGGGKAAEAFF
once	TRBV6-5	TRBD1	TRBJ1-5	TGTGCCAGCAGTCGGACAGGGGTTAGCCAGCCCCAGCATTTT	CASSRTGVSQPQHF
.	TRBV9	TRBD2	TRBJ2-2	TGTGCCAGCAGCGCCACTAGCGGGGGGGCCGGCACCGGGGAGCTGTTTTTT	CASSATSGGAGTGELFF
.	TRBV7-2	TRBD1	TRBJ1-4	TGTGCCAGCAGCCCGACAGGGGTCCTAGAAAAACTGTTTTTT	CASSPTGVLEKLFF
.	TRBV29-1	.	TRBJ2-1	TGCAGCGCCGAAGGGACTCGGAATGAGCAGTTCTTC	CSAEGTRNEQFF
.	TRBV2	TRBD2	TRBJ2-7	TGTGCCAGCACAGTTAGCGGGTACGAGCAGTACTTC	CASTVSGYEQYF
.	TRBV19	TRBD1	TRBJ1-5	TGTGCCAGTAGTATAAGACAGGGGGCGATTGGACAGCCCCAGCATTTT	CASSIRQGAIGQPQHF
.	TRBV2	TRBD2	TRBJ2-7	TGTGCCAGTGCCTCACGGGAGGGCCGTATCGAGCAGTACTTC	CASASREGRIEQYF
.	TRBV6-5	.	TRBJ1-1	TGTGCCAGCAGTTACCCAGGAAACACTGAAGCTTTCTTT	CASSYPGNTEAFF
.	TRBV19	.	TRBJ2-4	TGTGCCAGTAGTCCACAGGTCGCGGCCAAAAACATTCAGTACTTC	CASSPQVAAKNIQYF
.	TRBV7-2	.	TRBJ1-5	TGTGCCAGCAGCTTAGCAACAGGGAATCAGCCCCAGCATTTT	CASSLATGNQPQHF
few	TRBV10-1	.	TRBJ1-2	TGCGCCAGCAGTGAACAGGGCAACTATGGCTACACCTTC	CASSEQGNYGYTF
.	TRBV10-3	TRBD1	TRBJ1-2	TGTGCCATCAGTGAGTTAACAGGGGGCGATGGCTACACCTTC	CAISELTGGDGYTF
few	TRBV7-6	TRBD2	TRBJ2-7	TGTGCCAGCAGCCAAGGACTAGCGGGAGTCGGCTCCTACGAGCAGTACTTC	CASSQGLAGVGSYEQYF
.	TRBV6-5	TRBD1	TRBJ1-5	TGTGCCAGCAGACCCGGGACAGTTAGCAATCAGCCCCAGCATTTT	CASRPGTVSNQPQHF
.	TRBV18	.	TRBJ2-5	TGTGCCAGCTCACCAGAGAGAGAGACCCAGTACTTC	CASSPERETQYF
.	TRBV2	TRBD2	TRBJ2-1	TGTGCCAGCAGTGAAGCGGGTAGCGGGAACAATGAGCAGTTCTTC	CASSEAGSGNNEQFF
.	TRBV9	.	TRBJ1-1	TGTGCCAGCAGCGCGGTGGCGGGGAGTGAAGCTTTCTTT	CASSAVAGSEAFF
once	TRBV19	.	TRBJ1-5	TGTGCCAGTAGTCGGGAAGCGGTCAGCAATCAGCCCCAGCATTTT	CASSREAVSNQPQHF
.	TRBV19	.	TRBJ2-1	TGTGCCAGTAGAGATAGAAGCTCCTACAATGAGCAGTTCTTC	CASRDRSSYNEQFF
.	TRBV18	TRBD2	TRBJ2-1	TGTGCCAGCTCACCAGGACTAGCGGAGCAGCAGTTCTTC	CASSPGLAEQQFF
.	TRBV19	.	TRBJ2-7	TGTGCCAGTAGTATAGGGGGCCACGAGCAGTACTTC	CASSIGGHEQYF
.	TRBV12-5	TRBD1	TRBJ1-2	TGTGCTAGTGGTTTGGGGACAGGGGCGAGGGATGGCTACACCTTC	CASGLGTGARDGYTF
.	TRBV5-1	TRBD2	TRBJ2-7	TGCGCCAGCAGCTGGACTAGCGGGAGCCCCTCCTACGAGCAGTACTTC	CASSWTSGSPSYEQYF
.	TRBV9	.	TRBJ2-5	TGTGCCAGCAGCACGACTCTCAAGTACCAAGAGACCCAGTACTTC	CASSTTLKYQETQYF
.	TRBV7-2	TRBD1	TRBJ2-5	TGTGCCAGCAGCTCATGGACAGGTCAAGAGACCCAGTACTTC	CASSSWTGQETQYF
.	TRBV4-1	.	TRBJ2-3	TGCGCCAGCAGCCACTTTGCCGGCGGGCACGGAGGGAAGGATACGCAGTATTTT	CASSHFAGGHGGKDTQYF
.	TRBV5-1	.	TRBJ1-6	TGCGCCAGCAGCTCCACTTACAGCCGCTCCTATAATTCACCCCTCCACTTT	CASSSTYSRSYNSPLHF
.	TRBV5-5	.	TRBJ1-2	TGTGCCAGCAGCTTCTGGGGGGACGGGCGGGGCTACACCTTC	CASSFWGDGRGYTF
.	TRBV29-1	.	TRBJ1-1	TGCAGCGTTGGACTCCTTTGGAACACTGAAGCTTTCTTT	CSVGLLWNTEAFF
.	TRBV27	.	TRBJ2-7	TGTGCCAGCAGTTTACTACTTAGCTCCTACGAGCAGTACTTC	CASSLLLSSYEQYF
few	TRBV5-1	TRBD1	TRBJ1-2	TGCGCCAGCAGCTTGGCCCGTCTGACAGGGAACAACACCTTC	CASSLARLTGNNTF
few	TRBV14	TRBD1	TRBJ1-2	TGTGCCAGCAGCCTCCACCTGACAGGGAATGGCTACACCTTC	CASSLHLTGNGYTF
.	TRBV5-5	TRBD1	TRBJ2-2	TGTGCCAGCAGCTTACCCGGGACAGCGAACACCGGGGAGCTGTTTTTT	CASSLPGTANTGELFF
.	TRBV19	.	TRBJ2-1	TGTGCCAGTAGTATGGGTTTTCGGGACAATGAGCAGTTCTTC	CASSMGFRDNEQFF
.	TRBV18	TRBD1	TRBJ2-5	TGTGCCAGCTCACCCGACAGGGGTCAGAGGGAGACCCAGTACTTC	CASSPDRGQRETQYF
.	TRBV12-3/TRBV12-4	.	TRBJ1-2	TGTGCCAGCAGTTTCGGGATCTATGGCTACACCTTC	CASSFGIYGYTF
.	TRBV19	.	TRBJ2-5	TGTGCCAGTAGTATAGGGACAGCAAAAGAGACCCAGTACTTC	CASSIGTAKETQYF
.	TRBV18	TRBD1	TRBJ2-7	TGTGCCAGCTCACGGGGGGGACAGGGCTACTACGAGCAGTACTTC	CASSRGGQGYYEQYF